These T cell receptor beta chains were read from a single sample in a study of T cell responses to AZD1222 COVID-19 vaccine. Sequenced by immunoSEQ multiplex PCR; TCRdb stores in-frame clones only, minus some. This table has about 140,000 clones, over 85% appearing once. Sequencing used peripheral blood, obtained on day 0 of AZD1222 vaccination. The source is an adult in good health. Each CDR3 is given with its conserved first and last residue. The D gene is left open where the match is weak. Rows give clone size only sometimes, using once, few, many, or a class for an expanded clone.

D gene	CDR3 length	clone size	V gene	J gene	CDR3 DNA	CDR3 protein
TRBD1	15	once	TRBV4-1	TRBJ2-3	TGCGCCAGCAGCCAAGGGACAGGGAGTGGAGATACGCAGTATTTT	CASSQGTGSGDTQYF
-	12	-	TRBV19	TRBJ1-2	TGTGCCAGTAGTATGTCAGTCTATGGCTACACCTTC	CASSMSVYGYTF
-	16	-	TRBV6-4	TRBJ2-2	TGTGCCAGCAGTGACTTGGCGGGGCGAACCACCGGGGAGCTGTTTTTT	CASSDLAGRTTGELFF
TRBD1	15	-	TRBV6-5	TRBJ2-3	TGTGCCAGCAGTTCCCGGGACAGAAGCACAGATACGCAGTATTTT	CASSSRDRSTDTQYF
-	14	-	TRBV6-2/TRBV6-3	TRBJ1-2	TGTGCCAGCAGTTCCGGGGGGGAAGACTATGGCTACACCTTC	CASSSGGEDYGYTF
TRBD2	17	-	TRBV24-1	TRBJ2-1	TGTGCCACCAGTGATCCGGCCCGGGAGGACCAGTACAATGAGCAGTTCTTC	CATSDPAREDQYNEQFF
-	13	-	TRBV6-6	TRBJ2-7	TGTGCCAGCAGTTGGGGAGATCCCTACGAGCAGTACTTC	CASSWGDPYEQYF
-	13	-	TRBV24-1	TRBJ2-2	TGTGCCACCAGCACCGGGAGTAGCGGGGAGCTGTTTTTT	CATSTGSSGELFF
-	10	-	TRBV28	TRBJ1-4	TGTGCCAGCGAGAGCGAAAAACTGTTTTTT	CASESEKLFF
-	11	-	TRBV19	TRBJ2-3	TGTGCCAGCTTGAGGGGCGATACGCAGTATTTT	CASLRGDTQYF
-	12	-	TRBV2	TRBJ1-2	TGTGCCAGCAGGTGGGGTGGGAATGGCTACACCTTC	CASRWGGNGYTF
TRBD1	12	-	TRBV28	TRBJ1-4	TGTGCCAGCAAGGGGGCGGGTGAAAAACTGTTTTTT	CASKGAGEKLFF